Presented here are 25 T cell receptor beta chains from one specimen sequenced in a study of response to subunit inactivated influenza vaccine. TCRdb independently ran MiXCR on the RT-PCR reads; one entry per CDR3 protein. This sample yields 630,000 or so distinct CDR3 sequences, of which approximately 14% are seen a single time; 9.5% to 13% belongs to the top ten. The material sequenced was PBMCs from blood, taken roughly 12 days after vaccination. The receptors originated from a man over 45 who received an inactivated influenza vaccine.

This clonotype was counted only a few times. V is TRBV29-1 and J is TRBJ1-1, with a possible D match to TRBD1 (6 bases). CDR3 length: 14 residues. Deletions cut 7 bases from V and 1 base from J, with 16 bases between. CDR1 SQVTM and CDR2 ANQGSEA come from the germline V gene. The CDR3 here is CSAHDRLQNTEAFF. Here the CDR3 DNA reads TGCAGCGCCCATGACAGGCTGCAGAACACTGAAGCTTTCTTT.

The J gene is TRBJ2-1, the V gene TRBV18; 9 nucleotides match TRBD1. J was trimmed by 4 bases and V by 0 bases; bases with no gene match: 4. CDR1 and CDR2 from the germline V gene are KGHSH and LQKENI. This CDR3 is 16 amino acids long. The CDR3 here is CASSPPVGTGYNEQFF. In nucleotides, the CDR3 is TGTGCCAGCTCACCACCGGTCGGGACAGGGTACAATGAGCAGTTCTTC.

This clonotype was seen only a few times. The chain couples TRBV3-1 to TRBJ1-6, with 12 positions matching TRBD1. The CDR3 runs to 15 residues. The trim removed 1 base at V and 10 bases at J, leaving 2 bases unmatched. Germline CDR1 and CDR2: LGHDT and YNNKEL (reference sequence). CDR3 sequence reads: CASSQGGTGGSPLHF. CDR3 sequence (DNA): TGTGCCAGCAGCCAAGGTGGGACAGGGGGCTCACCCCTCCACTTT.

This clonotype was picked up a small number of times. The chain uses TRBV7-9 and TRBJ2-1; 12 positions agree with TRBD2. In germline, CDR1 is SEHNR, CDR2 FQNEAQ (reference sequence). Trimming removed 5 bases from V and 10 bases from J; junction bases left unmatched: 9. The CDR3 is made up of 15 amino acids. The CDR3 is CASSLQSGLAGEQFF. Here the CDR3 DNA reads TGTGCCAGCAGCCTCCAGAGTGGACTAGCGGGGGAGCAGTTCTTC.

This chain uses TRBV6-5 with TRBJ2-7; 8 bases agree with TRBD1. Germline CDR1 reads MNHEY; CDR2 reads SVGAGI. This CDR3 is built from 15 residues. V was pared by 4 bases and J by 3 bases, with 8 bases of the junction left unmatched. The CDR3 bases are TGTGCCAGCAGTTCGCCCGGGGACAGGAGCTACGAGCAGTACTTC. Translating gives CASSSPGDRSYEQYF.

The V call is TRBV6-2 or TRBV6-3, the J call TRBJ2-7; 7 bases match TRBD2. V trimming: 0 bases; J trimming: 0 bases; junction bases outside the gene matches: 5. Looked up from germline, CDR1 is MNHEY and CDR2 is SVGEGT. This CDR3 spans 16 amino acids. The DNA of the CDR3 is TGTGCCAGCAGTTACTCACGGGCGGGGGACTCCTACGAGCAGTACTTC. Amino acid sequence: CASSYSRAGDSYEQYF.

This clonotype has only a few counts. The chain recombines TRBV28 with TRBJ2-7; 12 bases are a match to TRBD2. The V and J ends lost 3 bases and 7 bases, in that order; junction bases with no gene match: 4. Per germline, CDR1 MDHEN and CDR2 SYDVKM. This CDR3 has 14 residues. This CDR3 is CASSFPGLAGEQYF. DNA of the CDR3: TGTGCCAGCAGTTTTCCGGGACTAGCGGGTGAGCAGTACTTC.

V and J are TRBV20-1 and TRBJ1-5; TRBD1 agrees at 8 bases. The germline gives CDR1 DFQATT, CDR2 SNEGSKA (reference sequence). J was trimmed by 6 bases and V by 6 bases; bases with no gene match: 10. This CDR3 spans 14 amino acids. CDR3 protein: CSAINQGAGQPQHF. The CDR3 DNA is TGCAGTGCGATCAATCAGGGGGCAGGTCAGCCCCAGCATTTT.

This clonotype was recorded at least ten times. CDR3 sequence: CASSRETGQAYEQYF. CDR3 in DNA: TGCGCCAGCAGCCGAGAAACGGGACAGGCCTACGAGCAGTACTTC. This chain uses TRBV4-3 with TRBJ2-7, with 8 bases matching TRBD1. This CDR3 comprises 15 residues. With 4 bases clipped from V and 2 bases from J, the junction kept 7 bases outside the gene matches. The germline V gene has CDR1 LGHNA and CDR2 YSLEER.

This clonotype was detected a few times. The CDR3 spells CASRPVGGTISYNEQFF. CDR3 DNA: TGTGCCAGCAGGCCGGTGGGGGGGACAATCTCCTACAATGAGCAGTTCTTC. The gene calls are TRBV27 and TRBJ2-1, with TRBD2 as a possible D gene (7 bases). The V end lost 6 bases, the J end lost 0 bases, and 18 bases lay between the germline ends. Germline V lookup: CDR1 MNHEY, CDR2 SMNVEV (reference sequence). This CDR3 region has 17 residues.

This chain joins TRBV7-8 and TRBJ1-4; D remains ambiguous. Germline lookup yields CDR1 SGHVS and CDR2 FQNEAQ. Deletions cut 0 bases from V and 7 bases from J, with 3 bases between. The CDR3 covers 12 residues. The CDR3 loop is CASSLALEKLFF. The CDR3 DNA follows: TGTGCCAGCAGCTTAGCGCTTGAAAAACTGTTTTTT.

The V gene is TRBV4-2, the J gene TRBJ2-1, with D hard to call. Germline CDR1 is LGHNA and CDR2 is YNFKEQ. Between the trimmed V and J ends, which lost 2 bases and 8 bases, there was a span of 10 bases. The CDR3 is made up of 13 amino acids. The CDR3 region has the DNA TGTGCCAGCAGCCAATTTTTACCTGATGAGCAGTTCTTC. Encoded protein: CASSQFLPDEQFF.

This clonotype was observed many times. The CDR3 sequence: CSEQGIGRHEQFF. CDR3 coding DNA: TGCAGCGAACAGGGGATCGGTCGGCATGAGCAGTTCTTC. The chain recombines TRBV29-1 with TRBJ2-1; 7 nucleotides agree with TRBD1. The CDR3 contains 13 residues. The germline gives CDR1 SQVTM, CDR2 ANQGSEA. Trimming removed 7 bases from V and 8 bases from J; junction bases left unmatched: 11.

The chain has TRBV19 and TRBJ1-4; D might be TRBD1 (6 bases). The CDR3 totals 15 residues. Trimming left V 5 bases short and J 4 bases short, with 14 bases between. The germline V gene encodes CDR1 LNHDA and CDR2 SQIVND (reference sequence). CDR3 sequence reads: CASSPRGLGNEKLFF. The DNA of the CDR3 is TGTGCCAGTAGTCCCCGGGGGCTTGGTAATGAAAAACTGTTTTTT.

The chain is built from TRBV6-5 and TRBJ2-2; 10 positions match TRBD1. The CDR3 length is 18 residues. V gave up 2 bases and J gave up 4 bases; unmatched junction bases: 10. Germline V gives CDR1 MNHEY, CDR2 SVGAGI. The DNA for the CDR3 is TGTGCCAGCAGTTACGGGATCGACAGGGGGCATGGCACCGGGGAGCTGTTTTTT. Translated, it gives CASSYGIDRGHGTGELFF.

The V call is TRBV29-1, the J call TRBJ2-1, with 9 nucleotides matching TRBD2. J gave up 2 bases and V 5 bases, and 4 bases lay outside the gene matches. Germline values: CDR1 SQVTM, CDR2 ANQGSEA. This CDR3 contains 14 residues. CDR3 sequence (DNA): TGCAGCGTTCGTCTAGCGGGGACCTACAATGAGCAGTTCTTC. Its translation is CSVRLAGTYNEQFF.

This clonotype has only a few counts. The chain uses TRBV20-1 and TRBJ1-3; D not certain. This CDR3 has 14 amino acids. The germline gives CDR1 DFQATT, CDR2 SNEGSKA (reference sequence). The V and J ends lost 2 bases and 0 bases respectively, with 8 bases between them. CDR3 sequence (DNA): TGCAGTGCTAGACCATCGTACTCTGGAAACACCATATATTTT. Encoded protein: CSARPSYSGNTIYF.

This clonotype was counted between two and nine times. The gene calls are TRBV3-1 and TRBJ1-5; maybe TRBD1 (5 bases). The CDR3 length is 15 residues. The germline V gene has CDR1 LGHDT and CDR2 YNNKEL (reference sequence). Trimming pared 2 bases from V and 0 bases from J, leaving 8 bases between. CDR3: CASSQRGVSNQPQHF. DNA of the CDR3: TGTGCCAGCAGCCAAAGAGGGGTTAGCAATCAGCCCCAGCATTTT.

The rearrangement joins TRBV4-1 to TRBJ2-7; either TRBD1 or TRBD2 may supply D (5 bases each). The CDR3 is 16 amino acids. Trimming shortened V by 0 bases and J by 2 bases, and 14 bases separated the two germline ends. Germline lookup yields CDR1 MGHRA and CDR2 YSYEKL. The CDR3 sequence: CASSQDRSRGTYEQYF. For the CDR3, the DNA is TGCGCCAGCAGCCAAGATAGGTCGAGGGGTACCTACGAGCAGTACTTC.

This clonotype was seen a handful of times. The rearrangement links TRBV3-1 to TRBJ2-1; 12 nucleotides match TRBD1. Germline trimming cut 6 bases from V and 8 bases from J; bases unmatched to any gene: 20. Germline-derived CDR1 and CDR2 are LGHDT and YNNKEL (reference sequence). This CDR3 spans 19 amino acids. Written as DNA, the CDR3 is TGTGCCAGCAGTTGGCTGGAAGAACCGGGACAGGGGGCGGTGGATGAGCAGTTCTTC. It translates to CASSWLEEPGQGAVDEQFF.

The genes are TRBV7-9 and TRBJ2-7, with 12 positions matching TRBD2. The CDR3 totals 15 residues. Trimming took 1 base from V and 6 from J; bases not matched to a gene: 4. The germline gives CDR1 SEHNR, CDR2 FQNEAQ (reference sequence). This CDR3 is CASSLETSGRSEQYF. The CDR3 bases are TGTGCCAGCAGCTTAGAAACTAGCGGGAGGTCCGAGCAGTACTTC. Together with reference TRBV7-9 and TRBJ2-7, the CDR3 gives the full variable domain: DTGVSQNPRHKITKRGQNVTFRCDPISEHNRLYWYRQTLGQGPEFLTYFQNEAQLEKSRLLSDRFSAERPKGSFSTLEIQRTEQGDSAMYLCASSLETSGRSEQYFGPGTRLTVT.

V gene TRBV7-9 combines with J gene TRBJ1-2, with 7 bases that match TRBD1. Germline-derived CDR1 and CDR2 are SEHNR and FQNEAQ (reference sequence). The CDR3 is made up of 14 amino acids. Unmatched junction bases numbered 8, after V lost 5 bases and J lost 5 bases. Here the CDR3 reads CASSLGQAAYGYTF. As DNA, the CDR3 is TGTGCCAGCAGCCTCGGACAGGCGGCTTATGGCTACACCTTC.

This chain links TRBV28 with TRBJ2-1, with 11 positions matching TRBD2. Looked up from germline, CDR1 is MDHEN and CDR2 is SYDVKM. Losses at the gene ends were 6 bases for V and 2 bases for J; bases not matched to a gene: 12. The CDR3 contains 18 residues. The CDR3 DNA reads TGTGCCAGCAGCACGTATTGGGTTAGCGGGAGGGCCTACAATGAGCAGTTCTTC. Translation gives CASSTYWVSGRAYNEQFF.

As DNA, the CDR3 is TGTGCCAGCAGCCACCCGGGACTAGGGAAAGGAGAACAAGAGACCCAGTACTTC. Translation: CASSHPGLGKGEQETQYF. This sequence joins TRBV3-1 and TRBJ2-5, with TRBD2 matching 8 bases. This CDR3 region has 18 residues. Germline CDR1 is LGHDT and CDR2 is YNNKEL (reference sequence). With V trimmed by 3 bases and J by 2 bases, 14 bases remained unmatched.

The chain recombines TRBV19 with TRBJ1-5, with a weak D call TRBD1 (5 bases). Germline V gives CDR1 LNHDA, CDR2 SQIVND (reference sequence). Trimming removed 5 bases at V and 6 bases at J, with 11 bases between. CDR3 length: 13 residues. CDR3 amino acids: CASSGGGVQPQHF. In nucleotides, the CDR3 is TGTGCCAGTAGTGGGGGGGGGGTTCAGCCCCAGCATTTT.